This T cell receptor (beta chain) emerged from a study of early T cells in non-severe SARS-CoV-2 infection. Study conclusions and caveats: The VDJdb matching leaned toward anti-spike CD8 responses and overlooked private and CD4 specificities.

Each CDR3 protein gets one entry after TCRdb re-called the 5' RACE reads with MiXCR. This table has approximately 52,000 distinct CDR3 sequences, 8% to 8.5% appearing once. This clonotype was seen only a few times. Its antigen is still unknown. V dropped 5 bases and J dropped 6; count of bases not matched to a gene: 17. Per germline, CDR1 PRHDT and CDR2 FYEKMQ (reference sequence). The length of the CDR3 is 17 residues. This clonotype was sampled from an adult who was a healthcare worker with PCR-confirmed SARS-CoV-2 infection or an uninfected control (not recorded which). V and J are TRBV13 and TRBJ2-5, with TRBD1 identical over 8 bases. Sequencing used whole blood. This CDR3 reads CASSPQPTGAVGKTQYF. In DNA, the CDR3 is TGTGCCAGCAGCCCACAGCCGACAGGGGCCGTTGGAAAGACCCAGTACTTC.